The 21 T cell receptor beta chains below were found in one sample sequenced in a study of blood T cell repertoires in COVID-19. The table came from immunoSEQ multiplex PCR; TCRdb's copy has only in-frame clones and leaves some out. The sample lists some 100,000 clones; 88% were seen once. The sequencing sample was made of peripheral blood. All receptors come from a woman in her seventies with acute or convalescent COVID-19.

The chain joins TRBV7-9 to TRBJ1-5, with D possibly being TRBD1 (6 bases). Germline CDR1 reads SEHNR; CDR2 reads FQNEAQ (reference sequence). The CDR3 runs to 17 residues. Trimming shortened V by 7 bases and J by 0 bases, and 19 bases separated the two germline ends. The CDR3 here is CASNTGQTSFSNQPQHF. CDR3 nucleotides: TGTGCCAGCAATACCGGACAGACATCTTTTAGCAATCAGCCCCAGCATTTT.

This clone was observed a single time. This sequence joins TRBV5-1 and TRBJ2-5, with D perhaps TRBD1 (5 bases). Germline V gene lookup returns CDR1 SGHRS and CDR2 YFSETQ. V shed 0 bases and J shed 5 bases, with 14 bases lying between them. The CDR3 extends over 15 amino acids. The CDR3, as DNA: TGCGCCAGCAGCTTGGGGTGGGGCGCGGACGAGACCCAGTACTTC. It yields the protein CASSLGWGADETQYF.

The CDR3 loop reads CASSLGAGANYGYTF. The CDR3 DNA reads as TGTGCCAGCAGCTTAGGAGCGGGAGCTAACTATGGCTACACCTTC. The chain employs TRBV13 and TRBJ1-2, with D unclear. The CDR3 is 15 residues long. The V end was cut by 0 bases, the J end by 0 bases, with 8 bases between. Germline CDR1 PRHDT, CDR2 FYEKMQ (reference sequence).

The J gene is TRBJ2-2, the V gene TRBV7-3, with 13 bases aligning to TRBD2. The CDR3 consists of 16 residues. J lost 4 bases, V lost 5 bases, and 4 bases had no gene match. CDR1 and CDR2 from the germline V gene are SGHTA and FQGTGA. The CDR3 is CASSRGLAGSTGELFF. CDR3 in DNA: TGTGCCAGCAGCCGGGGACTAGCGGGGTCCACCGGGGAGCTGTTTTTT.

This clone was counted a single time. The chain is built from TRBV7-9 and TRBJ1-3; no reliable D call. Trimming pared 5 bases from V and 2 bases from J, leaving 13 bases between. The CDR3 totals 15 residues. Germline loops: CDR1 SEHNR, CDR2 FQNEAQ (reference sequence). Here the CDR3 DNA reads TGTGCCAGCAGCCCCAAACGCGGGGCTGGAAACACCATATATTTT. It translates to CASSPKRGAGNTIYF.

Written as DNA, the CDR3 is TGCGCCAGCAGCCTAGGCGGTAGACAGGGGCGGACCGGGGAGCTGTTTTTT. Its protein is CASSLGGRQGRTGELFF. This chain uses TRBV5-1 with TRBJ2-2, with 8 bases aligning to TRBD1. The CDR3 runs 17 residues. Germline values: CDR1 SGHRS, CDR2 YFSETQ. V lost 4 bases, J lost 5 bases, and 13 bases stayed unmatched.

For the CDR3, the DNA is TGTGCCAGCAGTTTATGGGCAGGGGTATACAATGAGCAGTTCTTC. The encoded protein is CASSLWAGVYNEQFF. The chain links TRBV27 to TRBJ2-1; a weak D match, TRBD1 (6 bases). The CDR3 runs to 15 residues. Trimming stripped 1 base from V and 4 bases from J, with 11 bases between. CDR1 and CDR2 (germline): MNHEY, SMNVEV (reference sequence).

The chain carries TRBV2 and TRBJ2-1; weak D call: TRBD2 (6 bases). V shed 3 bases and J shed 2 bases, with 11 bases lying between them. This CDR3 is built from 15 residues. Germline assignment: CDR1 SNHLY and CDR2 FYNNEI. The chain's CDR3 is CASSEPGLPYNEQFF. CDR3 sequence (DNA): TGTGCCAGCAGTGAGCCGGGACTGCCCTACAATGAGCAGTTCTTC.

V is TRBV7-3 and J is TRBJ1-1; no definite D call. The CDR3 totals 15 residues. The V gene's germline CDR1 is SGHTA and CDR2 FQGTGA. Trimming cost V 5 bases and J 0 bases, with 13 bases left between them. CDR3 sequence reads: CASSQGGIMNTEAFF. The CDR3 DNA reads TGTGCCAGCAGCCAAGGCGGGATCATGAACACTGAAGCTTTCTTT.

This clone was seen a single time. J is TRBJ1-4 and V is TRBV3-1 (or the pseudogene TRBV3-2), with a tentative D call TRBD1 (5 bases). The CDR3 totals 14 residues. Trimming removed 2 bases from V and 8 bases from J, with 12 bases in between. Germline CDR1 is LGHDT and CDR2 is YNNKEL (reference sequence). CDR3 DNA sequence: TGTGCCAGCAGCCAACAGGGTATCGGAGAAAAACTGTTTTTT. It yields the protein CASSQQGIGEKLFF.

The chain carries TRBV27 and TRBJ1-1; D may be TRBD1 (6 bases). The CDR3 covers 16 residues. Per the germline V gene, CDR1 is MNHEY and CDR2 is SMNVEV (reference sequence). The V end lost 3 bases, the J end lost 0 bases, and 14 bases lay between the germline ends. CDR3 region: CASSFRGVGLNTEAFF. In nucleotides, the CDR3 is TGTGCCAGCAGTTTCAGGGGAGTCGGGTTGAACACTGAAGCTTTCTTT.

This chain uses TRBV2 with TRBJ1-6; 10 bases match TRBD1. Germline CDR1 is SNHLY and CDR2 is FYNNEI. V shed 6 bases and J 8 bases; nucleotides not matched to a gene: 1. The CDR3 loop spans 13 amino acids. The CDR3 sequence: CASRTGGDSPLHF. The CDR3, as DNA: TGTGCCAGCAGGACAGGGGGCGATTCACCCCTCCACTTT. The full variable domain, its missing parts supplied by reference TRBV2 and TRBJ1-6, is EPEVTQTPSHQVTQMGQEVILRCVPISNHLYFYWYRQILGQKVEFLVSFYNNEISEKSEIFDDQFSVERPDGSNFTLKIRSTKLEDSAMYFCASRTGGDSPLHFGNGTRLTVT.

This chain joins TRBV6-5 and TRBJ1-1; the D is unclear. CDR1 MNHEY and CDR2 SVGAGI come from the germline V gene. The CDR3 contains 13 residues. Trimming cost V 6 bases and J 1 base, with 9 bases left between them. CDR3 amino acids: CASSEVWNTEAFF. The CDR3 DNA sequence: TGTGCCAGCAGCGAGGTTTGGAACACTGAAGCTTTCTTT.

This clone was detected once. CDR3 DNA: TGTGCCAGCAGCCGAGTCGCGGGTTCGGGTTACGAGCAGTACTTC. Protein sequence: CASSRVAGSGYEQYF. The rearrangement joins TRBV7-8 to TRBJ2-7; D is perhaps TRBD2 (5 bases). CDR3 length equals 15 residues. V dropped 5 bases and J dropped 4 bases, with 18 bases sitting between them. Looked up from germline, CDR1 is SGHVS and CDR2 is FQNEAQ.

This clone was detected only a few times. DNA for the CDR3: TGCAGTGCTAGTATGTCGGACTATGGCTACACCTTC. It yields the protein CSASMSDYGYTF. The rearrangement links TRBV20-1 to TRBJ1-2; D not resolved. Trimming took 3 bases from V and 3 from J, leaving 8 bases between them. CDR3 length: 12 amino acids. The germline CDR1 and CDR2 sequences are DFQATT and SNEGSKA (reference sequence).

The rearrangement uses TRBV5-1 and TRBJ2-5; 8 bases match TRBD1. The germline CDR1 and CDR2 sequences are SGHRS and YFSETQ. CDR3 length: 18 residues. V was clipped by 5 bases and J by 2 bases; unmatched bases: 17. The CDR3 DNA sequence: TGCGCCAGCAGTTTTGGACAGGGCTTAATTCGTTCGCAAGAGACCCAGTACTTC. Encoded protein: CASSFGQGLIRSQETQYF.

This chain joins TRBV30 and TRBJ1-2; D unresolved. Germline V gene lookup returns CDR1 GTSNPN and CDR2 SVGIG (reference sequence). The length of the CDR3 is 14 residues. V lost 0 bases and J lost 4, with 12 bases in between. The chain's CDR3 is CAWSVLLGSYGYTF. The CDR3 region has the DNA TGTGCCTGGAGTGTACTTCTGGGGAGCTATGGCTACACCTTC.

The CDR3 DNA is TGTGCCAGCAGCTTAATGGTCCGGGGGGCCGGGGAGCTGTTTTTT. Protein: CASSLMVRGAGELFF. The genes are TRBV7-3 and TRBJ2-2; 7 nucleotides match TRBD2. The germline CDR1 and CDR2 sequences are SGHTA and FQGTGA. This CDR3 spans 15 amino acids. Unmatched junction bases numbered 5, after V lost 1 base and J lost 6 bases.

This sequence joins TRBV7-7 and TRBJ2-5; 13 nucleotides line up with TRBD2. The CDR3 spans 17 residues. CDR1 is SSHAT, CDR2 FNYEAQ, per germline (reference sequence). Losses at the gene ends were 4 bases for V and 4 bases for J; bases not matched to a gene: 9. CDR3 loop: CASSSRTSGSGVETQYF. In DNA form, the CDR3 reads TGTGCCAGCAGCTCTCGGACTAGCGGGAGTGGGGTAGAGACCCAGTACTTC.

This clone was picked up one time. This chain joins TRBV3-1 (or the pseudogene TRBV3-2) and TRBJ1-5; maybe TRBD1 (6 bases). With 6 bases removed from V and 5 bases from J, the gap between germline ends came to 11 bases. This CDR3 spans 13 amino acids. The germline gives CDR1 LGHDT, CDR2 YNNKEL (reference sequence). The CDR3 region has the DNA TGTGCCAGCAGTATACAGGGTTATCAGCCCCAGCATTTT. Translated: CASSIQGYQPQHF.

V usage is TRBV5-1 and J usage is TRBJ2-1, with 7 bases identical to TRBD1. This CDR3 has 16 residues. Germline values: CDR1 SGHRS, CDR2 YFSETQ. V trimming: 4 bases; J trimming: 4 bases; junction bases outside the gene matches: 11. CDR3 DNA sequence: TGCGCCAGCAGCGTGACAGGGCAGCTCGCTTACAATGAGCAGTTCTTC. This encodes CASSVTGQLAYNEQFF.